The 30 T cell receptor beta chains reported below all come from one sample, sequenced in a study of CD8 T cells in ankylosing spondylitis. A single record per CDR3 protein comes from TCRdb applying MiXCR to the 5' RACE reads. The table lists a few hundred thousand distinct CDR3 sequences, roughly 20% of them singletons. Sample: blood, either unsorted or a sorted T cell fraction (not recorded which). Every receptor here comes from a male donor with ankylosing spondylitis or in good health (not recorded which).

This chain links TRBV5-1 with TRBJ2-3, with D tentatively TRBD1 or TRBD2 (5 bases each). The CDR3 is made up of 15 amino acids. Looked up from germline, CDR1 is SGHRS and CDR2 is YFSETQ. V was shortened by 1 base and J by 0 bases, with 9 bases between the two germline ends. DNA for the CDR3: TGCGCCAGCAGCTTGCACGGGGCGAGCACAGATACGCAGTATTTT. Residues: CASSLHGASTDTQYF.

This clonotype was seen a handful of times. The chain recombines TRBV5-5 with TRBJ1-5, with 12 nucleotides matching TRBD1. Germline CDR1 and CDR2: SGHKS and YYEKEE (reference sequence). The J segment lost 1 base and the V segment lost 4 bases, leaving 6 bases of the junction unmatched. The length of the CDR3 is 17 residues. CDR3 DNA: TGTGCCAGCAGCCCACTGGGGACAGGGGGCAGCAATCAGCCCCAGCATTTT. It translates to CASSPLGTGGSNQPQHF. The full variable domain, in which reference TRBV5-5 and TRBJ1-5 provide the parts outside the CDR3, is DAGVTQSPTHLIKTRGQQVTLRCSPISGHKSVSWYQQVLGQGPQFIFQYYEKEERGRGNFPDRFSARQFPNYSSELNVNALLLGDSALYLCASSPLGTGGSNQPQHFGDGTRLSIL.

This clonotype was counted between two and nine times. The rearrangement joins TRBV20-1 to TRBJ1-2; D is ambiguous. Germline values: CDR1 DFQATT, CDR2 SNEGSKA (reference sequence). The CDR3 contains 12 residues. V lost 3 bases, J lost 5 bases, and 10 bases lay in between. The CDR3 loop reads CSARYREYGYTF. The CDR3 coding sequence is TGCAGTGCTAGGTATAGGGAGTATGGCTACACCTTC.

This clonotype showed up just once. The chain has TRBV7-2 and TRBJ2-5; possibly TRBD1 for D (6 bases). V was trimmed by 1 base and J by 7 bases, leaving 10 bases between them. The CDR3 runs to 13 residues. Germline CDR1 is SGHTA and CDR2 is FQGNSA. The CDR3 here is CASSLELQGTQYF. The CDR3 DNA reads as TGTGCCAGCAGCTTAGAACTACAGGGGACCCAGTACTTC.

The chain has TRBV10-3 and TRBJ2-5; no clear D gene. In germline, CDR1 is ENHRY, CDR2 SYGVKD. The CDR3 runs 13 residues. V lost 6 bases and J lost 0, with 8 bases in between. The CDR3 nucleotides read TGTGCCATCAGATCGACCAACCAAGAGACCCAGTACTTC. It translates to CAIRSTNQETQYF.

This clonotype came up a few times. The chain carries TRBV28 and TRBJ1-6, with 9 bases fitting TRBD1. The CDR3 has 16 residues. V shed 5 bases and J 9 bases; nucleotides not matched to a gene: 11. In germline, CDR1 is MDHEN, CDR2 SYDVKM. The CDR3 loop reads CASSGAGTGIGSPLHF. CDR3 sequence (DNA): TGTGCCAGCAGTGGGGCCGGGACAGGGATCGGTTCACCCCTCCACTTT.

This clonotype was detected many times. CDR3 sequence (DNA): TGCAGTGCTAGTGTCGGAGTAGGGAATGAGCAGTTCTTC. Translation: CSASVGVGNEQFF. The V call is TRBV20-1, the J call TRBJ2-1; the D is unclear. Germline V gene data show CDR1 as DFQATT and CDR2 as SNEGSKA (reference sequence). CDR3 length equals 13 residues. Trimming took off 3 bases at V and 7 bases at J, with 13 bases between the two ends.

The chain is built from TRBV27 and TRBJ2-1; 7 bases map to TRBD2. V dropped 5 bases and J dropped 5; count of bases not matched to a gene: 9. The CDR3 runs to 15 residues. In germline, CDR1 is MNHEY, CDR2 SMNVEV (reference sequence). The CDR3 DNA is TGTGCCAGCAGTGGTCGGGCTAGCGGTAACAATGAGCAGTTCTTC. This codes for CASSGRASGNNEQFF.

This clonotype was picked up many times. The V gene is TRBV28, the J gene TRBJ1-2; 7 bases match TRBD1. The CDR3 is 15 residues long. Germline V gives CDR1 MDHEN, CDR2 SYDVKM. The V and J ends lost 9 bases and 6 bases, in that order; junction bases with no gene match: 16. DNA of the CDR3: TGTGCCAGTAACTCCCCGGGCAGGGGGGAGGATGGCTACACCTTC. Protein product: CASNSPGRGEDGYTF.

DNA for the CDR3: TGTGCCATAGGGAAGGAAGAGCGGGCGTACCAAGAGACCCAGTACTTC. Translating gives CAIGKEERAYQETQYF. The genes are TRBV10-3 and TRBJ2-5, with a tentative D call TRBD2 (6 bases). Germline loops: CDR1 ENHRY, CDR2 SYGVKD. CDR3 length: 16 amino acids. Trimming stripped 9 bases from V and 0 bases from J, with 20 bases between.

The chain carries TRBV5-4 and TRBJ2-3, with a possible D match to TRBD1 (6 bases). Trimming cost V 4 bases and J 3 bases, with 21 bases left between them. CDR1 is SGHNT and CDR2 is YYREEE in the germline V gene (reference sequence). The CDR3 contains 17 residues. The CDR3 coding sequence is TGTGCCAGCAGCAACCGGGACATTCAAGTTCTAACAGATACGCAGTATTTT. Translated: CASSNRDIQVLTDTQYF.

The V call is TRBV20-1, the J call TRBJ1-6; 9 bases agree with TRBD1. Germline assignment: CDR1 DFQATT and CDR2 SNEGSKA (reference sequence). CDR3 size: 13 residues. Losses at the gene ends were 6 bases for V and 7 bases for J; bases not matched to a gene: 4. In DNA form, the CDR3 reads TGCAGTGCGATACAGGGGGCGAATTCACCCCTCCACTTT. It codes for CSAIQGANSPLHF.

The chain recombines TRBV5-8 with TRBJ1-1, with D possibly TRBD1 on 5 matching bases. The CDR3 spans 13 residues. Between the trimmed V and J ends, which lost 6 bases and 0 bases, there was a span of 9 bases. Looked up from germline, CDR1 is SGHTS and CDR2 is YDEGEE. In DNA, the CDR3 is TGTGCCAGCACCGACAGAATGAACACTGAAGCTTTCTTT. It codes for CASTDRMNTEAFF. Full variable domain (rest looked up from reference TRBV5-8 and TRBJ1-1): EAGVTQSPTHLIKTRGQQATLRCSPISGHTSVYWYQQALGLGLQFLLWYDEGEERNRGNFPPRFSGRQFPNYSSELNVNALELEDSALYLCASTDRMNTEAFFGQGTRLTVV.

This clonotype was seen more than once but under ten times. The rearrangement uses TRBV7-2 and TRBJ2-5; the D is unclear. The CDR3 contains 13 residues. With 1 base removed from V and 3 bases from J, the gap between germline ends came to 6 bases. Germline V lookup: CDR1 SGHTA, CDR2 FQGNSA. This CDR3 reads CASSLEREETQYF. The CDR3 DNA reads TGTGCCAGCAGCTTAGAAAGGGAAGAGACCCAGTACTTC.

In this sample, this clonotype turned up a few times. The chain joins TRBV5-1 to TRBJ2-3; the D gene is possibly TRBD2 (7 bases). Germline-derived CDR1 and CDR2 are SGHRS and YFSETQ. The CDR3 is made up of 13 amino acids. With 2 bases removed from V and 8 bases from J, the gap between germline ends came to 12 bases. The CDR3 sequence: CASSFPGGRTQYF. CDR3 DNA: TGCGCCAGCAGCTTCCCCGGGGGGCGTACGCAGTATTTT.

This rearrangement joins TRBV15 to TRBJ1-3; possibly TRBD1 for D (5 bases). V lost 0 bases and J lost 4, with 10 bases in between. The CDR3 runs to 15 residues. From germline, CDR1 is LNHNV and CDR2 YYDKDF (reference sequence). The CDR3 DNA is TGTGCCACCAGCAGAGATTTCCCAGGGGGAAACACCATATATTTT. Its translation is CATSRDFPGGNTIYF.

The chain couples TRBV6-1 to TRBJ2-1, with 8 bases lining up with TRBD2. This CDR3 is built from 17 residues. Unmatched junction bases numbered 8, after V lost 1 base and J lost 3 bases. CDR1 and CDR2 from the germline V gene are MNHNS and SASEGT. The CDR3 region is CASSEGSGLAIYNEQFF. The CDR3 coding sequence is TGTGCCAGCAGTGAAGGAAGCGGACTAGCTATCTACAATGAGCAGTTCTTC.

J is TRBJ2-5 and V is TRBV28, with 9 positions matching TRBD1. Unmatched junction bases numbered 13, after V lost 6 bases and J lost 5 bases. CDR1 is MDHEN and CDR2 is SYDVKM in the germline V gene. The CDR3 is 16 amino acids. The CDR3 region has the DNA TGTGCCAGCAGCTCACTGGGACAGGGTATGAGGGAGACCCAGTACTTC. This encodes CASSSLGQGMRETQYF.

In this sample, this clonotype turned up a few times. The chain has TRBV5-1 and TRBJ2-3; 12 bases fit TRBD2. The CDR3 runs to 14 residues. V lost 1 base to trimming and J lost 6 bases; unmatched junction nucleotides: 0. CDR1 is SGHRS and CDR2 is YFSETQ in the germline V gene. The CDR3 sequence: CASSLTSGGDTQYF. CDR3 in DNA: TGCGCCAGCAGCTTGACTAGCGGGGGGGATACGCAGTATTTT.

This clonotype was picked up many times. The V call is TRBV27, the J call TRBJ2-2; 10 nucleotides match TRBD2. The CDR3 runs 15 residues. CDR1 is MNHEY, CDR2 SMNVEV, per germline (reference sequence). V dropped 4 bases and J dropped 9; count of bases not matched to a gene: 8. The CDR3 coding sequence is TGTGCCAGCAGTTGGACTAGCGGAGGCTTGAGGGAGCTGTTTTTT. Translating it yields CASSWTSGGLRELFF.

This clonotype was picked up a small number of times. This rearrangement joins TRBV29-1 to TRBJ1-2; TRBD1 might be the D (6 bases). The CDR3 is 11 residues long. Deletions cut 4 bases from V and 7 bases from J, with 10 bases between. The germline V gene has CDR1 SQVTM and CDR2 ANQGSEA. In DNA, the CDR3 is TGCAGCGTTGGCACAGGGTTTGGCTACACCTTC. Its protein product is CSVGTGFGYTF.

CDR3 residues: CAWSVRALDGYTF. The CDR3 DNA follows: TGTGCCTGGAGTGTACGAGCTCTCGATGGCTACACCTTC. The genes are TRBV30 and TRBJ1-2, with D uncertain. The germline gives CDR1 GTSNPN, CDR2 SVGIG (reference sequence). V shed 0 bases and J shed 6 bases, with 11 bases lying between them. CDR3 length equals 13 residues.

The chain is built from TRBV28 and TRBJ2-1; TRBD2 matches at 9 bases. Germline CDR1 is MDHEN and CDR2 is SYDVKM. The V gene end was trimmed by 3 bases and the J gene end by 5 bases; junction bases not matched to a gene: 11. The CDR3 has 17 residues. Here the CDR3 DNA reads TGTGCCAGCAGTTTCGGCCTTAGCGGGAGTATCCACAATGAGCAGTTCTTC. This sequence encodes CASSFGLSGSIHNEQFF.

This clonotype was counted many times. The rearrangement uses TRBV12-3 or TRBV12-4 and TRBJ2-1, with 8 bases identical to TRBD1. The J segment lost 2 bases and the V segment lost 3 bases, leaving 15 bases of the junction unmatched. The CDR3 contains 19 residues. This CDR3 reads CASSFRTGKGRETYNEQFF. In nucleotides, the CDR3 is TGTGCCAGCAGTTTTCGGACAGGGAAGGGTCGGGAGACCTACAATGAGCAGTTCTTC.

The table lists this clonotype with many counts. This chain links TRBV27 with TRBJ2-5; D may correspond to TRBD1 or TRBD2 (5 bases each). With 1 base removed from V and 5 bases from J, the gap between germline ends came to 14 bases. The CDR3 has 15 residues. Germline V gene data show CDR1 as MNHEY and CDR2 as SMNVEV (reference sequence). For the CDR3, the DNA is TGTGCCAGCAGTTTATGGGGGTCCCTGGGGGAGACCCAGTACTTC. As protein: CASSLWGSLGETQYF.

The gene calls are TRBV7-6 and TRBJ1-4, with D possibly matching TRBD1 (5 bases). Germline-derived CDR1 and CDR2 are SGHVS and FNYEAQ. Deletions cut 1 base from V and 0 bases from J, with 12 bases between. CDR3 size: 17 residues. Here the CDR3 reads CASSLDHGAATNEKLFF. CDR3 DNA sequence: TGTGCCAGCAGCTTAGACCACGGGGCCGCAACTAATGAAAAACTGTTTTTT.

To note about this clonotype: One junction end disagrees with the germline gene, perhaps due to a read error. The chain couples TRBV12-3 or TRBV12-4 to TRBJ1-1, with TRBD1 as a possible D gene (5 bases). This CDR3 spans 15 amino acids. This CDR3 is CVSRAQLIEGTEAFF. The CDR3 region has the DNA TGTGTCAGCAGGGCTCAGTTGATAGAAGGTACTGAAGCTTTCTTT.

This clonotype was counted a few times. The chain has TRBV2 and TRBJ1-3; TRBD1 might be the D (6 bases). Germline V gene sequence: CDR1 SNHLY, CDR2 FYNNEI. V lost 1 base and J 0 bases, leaving 19 bases between the germline ends. This CDR3 region has 19 residues. The CDR3 is CASSEVGTNYIHSGNTIYF. As DNA, the CDR3 is TGTGCCAGCAGTGAAGTCGGGACAAATTATATCCACTCTGGAAACACCATATATTTT.

This clonotype has at least ten counts. V and J are TRBV6-5 and TRBJ2-3; D unclear. In germline, CDR1 is MNHEY, CDR2 SVGAGI. This CDR3 comprises 15 residues. Trimming cost V 3 bases and J 2 bases, with 12 bases left between them. The CDR3 nucleotides are TGTGCCAGCAGTTATAGGCCTGAACTCACAGATACGCAGTATTTT. Its protein is CASSYRPELTDTQYF.

This chain uses TRBV5-1 with TRBJ1-5; D may be TRBD1 (5 bases). Germline V gene data show CDR1 as SGHRS and CDR2 as YFSETQ. This CDR3 region has 15 residues. V gave up 4 bases and J gave up 0 bases, with 11 bases separating them. The CDR3 sequence is CASSQMGDSNQPQHF. The CDR3 DNA follows: TGCGCCAGCAGCCAGATGGGGGATAGCAATCAGCCCCAGCATTTT.